The present T cell receptor beta chain was sequenced within a study of CD8 T cells in Susac syndrome. Treatment-naive patients with stable or active relapsing-remitting disease were the multiple sclerosis controls. Through negative isolation, CD4+ and CD8+ T cells were obtained, while TEMRA cells were enriched using FACS. Germline loops: CDR1 GTSNPN, CDR2 SVGIG (reference sequence). Trimming took 4 bases from V and 1 from J, leaving 10 bases between them. This CDR3 comprises 14 residues. Random hexamers primed reverse transcription of 0.5 to 1 ug RNA. With immunoSEQ multiplex PCR, TCR beta CDR3 was amplified across 54 Vbeta and 13 Jbeta. A single record per CDR3 protein comes from TCRdb applying MiXCR to the immunoSEQ multiplex PCR reads. The table lists hundreds of thousands of distinct CDR3 sequences, more than 85% of them singletons.

Sequencing was performed on CD4+ T cells from PBMCs. The origin of this receptor is a human donor with multiple sclerosis. V is TRBV30 and J is TRBJ2-2; unclear D gene. The CDR3 nucleotides are TGTGCCTGGATATTGCCAGGGAACACCGGGGAGCTGTTTTTT. Amino acids: CAWILPGNTGELFF. Complete variable domain (other parts from reference TRBV30 and TRBJ2-2): SQTIHQWPATLVQPVGSPLSLECTVEGTSNPNLYWYRQAAGRGLQLLFYSVGIGQISSEVPQNLSASRPQDRQFILSSKKLLLSDSGFYLCAWILPGNTGELFFGEGSRLTVL.